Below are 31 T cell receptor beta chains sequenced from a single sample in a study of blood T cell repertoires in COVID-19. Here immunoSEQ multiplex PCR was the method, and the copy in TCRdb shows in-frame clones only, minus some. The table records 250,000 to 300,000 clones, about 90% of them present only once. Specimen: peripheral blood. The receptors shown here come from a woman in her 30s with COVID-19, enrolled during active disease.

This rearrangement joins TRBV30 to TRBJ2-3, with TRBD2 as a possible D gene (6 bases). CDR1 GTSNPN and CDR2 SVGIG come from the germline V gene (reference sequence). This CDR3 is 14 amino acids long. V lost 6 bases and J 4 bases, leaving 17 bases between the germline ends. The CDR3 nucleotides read TGTGCCTGTTTTCCGGGGGATGGGGCAGATACGCAGTATTTT. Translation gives CACFPGDGADTQYF.

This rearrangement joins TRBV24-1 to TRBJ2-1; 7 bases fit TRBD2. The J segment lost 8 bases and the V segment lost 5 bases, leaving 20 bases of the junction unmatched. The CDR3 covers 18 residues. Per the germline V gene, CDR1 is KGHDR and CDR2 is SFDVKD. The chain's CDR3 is CATSGSRDAAGHSDEQFF. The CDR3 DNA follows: TGTGCCACCAGTGGGAGCCGGGACGCAGCGGGGCATTCAGATGAGCAGTTCTTC.

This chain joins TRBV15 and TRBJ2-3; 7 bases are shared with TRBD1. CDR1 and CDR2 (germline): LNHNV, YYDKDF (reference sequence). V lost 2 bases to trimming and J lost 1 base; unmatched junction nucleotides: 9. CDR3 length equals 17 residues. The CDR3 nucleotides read TGTGCCACCAGCAGACCCCCGTCGACAGGGCGCACAGATACGCAGTATTTT. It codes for CATSRPPSTGRTDTQYF.

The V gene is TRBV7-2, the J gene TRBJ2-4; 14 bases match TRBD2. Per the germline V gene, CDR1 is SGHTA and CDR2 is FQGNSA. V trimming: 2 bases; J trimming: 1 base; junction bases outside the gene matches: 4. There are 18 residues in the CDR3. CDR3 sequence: CASSLRTSGGHAKNIQYF. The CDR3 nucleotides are TGTGCCAGCAGCTTACGGACTAGCGGGGGGCACGCCAAAAACATTCAGTACTTC.

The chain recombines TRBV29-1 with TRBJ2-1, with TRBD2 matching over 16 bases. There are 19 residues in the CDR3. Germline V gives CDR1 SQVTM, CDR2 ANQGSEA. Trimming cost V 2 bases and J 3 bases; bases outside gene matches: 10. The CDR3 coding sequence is TGCAGCGTTGAAACCCGTGGGACTAGCGGGGGGGCGGGCTACAATGAGCAGTTCTTC. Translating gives CSVETRGTSGGAGYNEQFF.

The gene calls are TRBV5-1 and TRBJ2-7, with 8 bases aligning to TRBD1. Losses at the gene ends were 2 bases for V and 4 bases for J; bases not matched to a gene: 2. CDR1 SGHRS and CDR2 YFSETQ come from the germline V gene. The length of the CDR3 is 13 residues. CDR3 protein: CASSFNRGYEQYF. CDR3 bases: TGCGCCAGCAGCTTTAACAGGGGGTACGAGCAGTACTTC.

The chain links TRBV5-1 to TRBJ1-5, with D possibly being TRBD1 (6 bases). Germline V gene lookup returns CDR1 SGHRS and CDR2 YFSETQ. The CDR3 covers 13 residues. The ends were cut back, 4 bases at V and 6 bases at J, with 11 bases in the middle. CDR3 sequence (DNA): TGCGCCAGCAGCGGGGTAGGGGGTCAGCCCCAGCATTTT. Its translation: CASSGVGGQPQHF.

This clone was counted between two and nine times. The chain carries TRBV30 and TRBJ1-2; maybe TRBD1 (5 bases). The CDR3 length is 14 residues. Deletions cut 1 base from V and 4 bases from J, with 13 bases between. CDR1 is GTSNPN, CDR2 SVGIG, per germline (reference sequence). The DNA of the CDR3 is TGTGCCTGGAGTGAAGGAAGGGGATCCTATGGCTACACCTTC. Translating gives CAWSEGRGSYGYTF.

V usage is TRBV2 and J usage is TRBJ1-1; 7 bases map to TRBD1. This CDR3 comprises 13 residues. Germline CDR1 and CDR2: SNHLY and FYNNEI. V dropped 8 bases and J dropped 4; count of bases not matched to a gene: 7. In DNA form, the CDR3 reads TGTGCCAGCCTTCGGACAGGTGGCACTGAAGCTTTCTTT. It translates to CASLRTGGTEAFF.

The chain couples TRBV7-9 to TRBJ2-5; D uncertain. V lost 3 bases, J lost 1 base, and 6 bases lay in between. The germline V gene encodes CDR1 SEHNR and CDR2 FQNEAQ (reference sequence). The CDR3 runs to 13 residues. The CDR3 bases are TGTGCCAGCAGCTTTTCTTCCCAAGAGACCCAGTACTTC. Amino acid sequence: CASSFSSQETQYF.

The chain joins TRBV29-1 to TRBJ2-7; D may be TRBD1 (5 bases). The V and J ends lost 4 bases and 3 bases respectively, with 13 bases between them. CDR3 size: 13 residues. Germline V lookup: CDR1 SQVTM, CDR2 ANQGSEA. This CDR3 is CSVVPGNHYEQYF. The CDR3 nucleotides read TGCAGCGTTGTCCCAGGGAATCACTACGAGCAGTACTTC.

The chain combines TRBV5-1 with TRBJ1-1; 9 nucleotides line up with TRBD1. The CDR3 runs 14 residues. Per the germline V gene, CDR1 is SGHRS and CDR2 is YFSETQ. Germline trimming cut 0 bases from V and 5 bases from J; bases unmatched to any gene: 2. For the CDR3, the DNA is TGCGCCAGCAGCTTGGATGGACAGGGGACTGAAGCTTTCTTT. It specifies CASSLDGQGTEAFF.

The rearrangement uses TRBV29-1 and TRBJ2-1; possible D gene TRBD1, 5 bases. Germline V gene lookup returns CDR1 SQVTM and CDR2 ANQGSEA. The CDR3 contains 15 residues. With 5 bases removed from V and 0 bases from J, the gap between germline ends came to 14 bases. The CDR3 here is CSVQGRTHSYNEQFF. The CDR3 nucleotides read TGCAGCGTTCAGGGTAGGACACACTCCTACAATGAGCAGTTCTTC.

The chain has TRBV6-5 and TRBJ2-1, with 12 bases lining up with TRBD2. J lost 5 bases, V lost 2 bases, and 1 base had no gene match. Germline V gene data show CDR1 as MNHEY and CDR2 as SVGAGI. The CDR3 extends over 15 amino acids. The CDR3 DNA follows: TGTGCCAGCAGTTACCGGACTAGCGGGAACAATGAGCAGTTCTTC. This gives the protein CASSYRTSGNNEQFF.

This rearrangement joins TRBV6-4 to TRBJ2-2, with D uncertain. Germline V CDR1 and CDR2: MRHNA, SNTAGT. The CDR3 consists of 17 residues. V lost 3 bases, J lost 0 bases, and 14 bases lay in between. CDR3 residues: CASSEAGFPTNTGELFF. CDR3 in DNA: TGTGCCAGCAGTGAGGCAGGTTTTCCTACGAACACCGGGGAGCTGTTTTTT.

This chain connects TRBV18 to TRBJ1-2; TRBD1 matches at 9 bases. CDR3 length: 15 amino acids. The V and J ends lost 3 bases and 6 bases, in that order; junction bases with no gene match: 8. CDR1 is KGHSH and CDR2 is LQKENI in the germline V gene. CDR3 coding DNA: TGTGCCAGCTCACCTTCCCGGGACAGGGATGATGGCTACACCTTC. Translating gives CASSPSRDRDDGYTF.

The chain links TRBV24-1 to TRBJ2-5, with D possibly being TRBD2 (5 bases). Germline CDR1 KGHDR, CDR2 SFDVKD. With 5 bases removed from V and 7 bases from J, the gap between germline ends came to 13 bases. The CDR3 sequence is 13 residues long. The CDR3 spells CATSGGSVGTQYF. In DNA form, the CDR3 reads TGTGCCACCAGTGGAGGGTCTGTCGGGACCCAGTACTTC.

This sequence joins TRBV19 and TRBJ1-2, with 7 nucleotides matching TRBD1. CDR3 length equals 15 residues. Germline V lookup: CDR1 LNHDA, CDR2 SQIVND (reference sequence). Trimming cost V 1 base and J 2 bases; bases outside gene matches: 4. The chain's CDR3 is CASSIGSGGNYGYTF. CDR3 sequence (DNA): TGTGCCAGTAGTATAGGCTCAGGGGGAAACTATGGCTACACCTTC.

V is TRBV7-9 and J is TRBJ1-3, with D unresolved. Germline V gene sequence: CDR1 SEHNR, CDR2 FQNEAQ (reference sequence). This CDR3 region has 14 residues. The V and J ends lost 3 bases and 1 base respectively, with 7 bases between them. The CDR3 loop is CASSLSVSGNTIYF. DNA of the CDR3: TGTGCCAGCAGCTTGTCAGTGTCTGGAAACACCATATATTTT. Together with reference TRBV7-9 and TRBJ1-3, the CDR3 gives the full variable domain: DTGVSQNPRHKITKRGQNVTFRCDPISEHNRLYWYRQTLGQGPEFLTYFQNEAQLEKSRLLSDRFSAERPKGSFSTLEIQRTEQGDSAMYLCASSLSVSGNTIYFGEGSWLTVV.

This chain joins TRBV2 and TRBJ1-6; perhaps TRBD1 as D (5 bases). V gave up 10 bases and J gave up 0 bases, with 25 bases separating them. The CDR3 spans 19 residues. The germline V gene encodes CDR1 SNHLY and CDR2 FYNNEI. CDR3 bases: TGTGCCATCATACCGGGACTTAAGGGCCGGAGCTCCTATAATTCACCCCTCCACTTT. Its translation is CAIIPGLKGRSSYNSPLHF.

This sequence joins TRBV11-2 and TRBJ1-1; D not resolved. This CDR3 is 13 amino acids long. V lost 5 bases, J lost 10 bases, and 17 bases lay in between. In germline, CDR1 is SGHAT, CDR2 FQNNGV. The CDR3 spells CASSPDAGLRAFF. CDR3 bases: TGTGCCAGCAGCCCAGACGCCGGACTTCGAGCTTTCTTT.

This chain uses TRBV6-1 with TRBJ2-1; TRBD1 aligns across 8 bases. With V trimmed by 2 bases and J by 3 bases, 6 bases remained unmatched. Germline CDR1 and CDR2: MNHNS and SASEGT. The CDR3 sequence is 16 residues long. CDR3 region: CASSEWDDRGYNEQFF. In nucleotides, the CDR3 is TGTGCCAGCAGTGAATGGGATGACAGGGGCTACAATGAGCAGTTCTTC.

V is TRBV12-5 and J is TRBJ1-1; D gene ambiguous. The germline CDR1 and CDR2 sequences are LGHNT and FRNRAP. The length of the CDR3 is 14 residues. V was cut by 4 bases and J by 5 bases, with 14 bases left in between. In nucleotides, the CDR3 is TGTGCTAGTGGTTCCCCCCGGGCGGGGACTGAAGCTTTCTTT. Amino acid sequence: CASGSPRAGTEAFF.

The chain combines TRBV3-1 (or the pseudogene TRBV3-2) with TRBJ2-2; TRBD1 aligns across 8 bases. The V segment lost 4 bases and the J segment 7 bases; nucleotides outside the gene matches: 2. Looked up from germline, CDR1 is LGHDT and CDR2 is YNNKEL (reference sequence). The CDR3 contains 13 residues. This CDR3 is CASSPGGDGELFF. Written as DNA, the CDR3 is TGTGCCAGCAGCCCAGGGGGCGACGGGGAGCTGTTTTTT.

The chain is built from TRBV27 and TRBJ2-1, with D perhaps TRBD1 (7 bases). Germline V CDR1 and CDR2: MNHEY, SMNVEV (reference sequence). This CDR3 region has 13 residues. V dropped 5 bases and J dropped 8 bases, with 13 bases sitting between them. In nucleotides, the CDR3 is TGTGCCAGCAGTCTCGGAGGGGGCTATGAGCAGTTCTTC. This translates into CASSLGGGYEQFF.

CDR3 in amino acids: CASSFVGNTGELFF. The CDR3, as DNA: TGTGCCAGCAGCTTCGTCGGGAACACCGGGGAGCTGTTTTTT. This chain uses TRBV7-8 with TRBJ2-2; D is uncertain. Per the germline V gene, CDR1 is SGHVS and CDR2 is FQNEAQ. With 3 bases removed from V and 1 base from J, the gap between germline ends came to 6 bases. CDR3 length: 14 amino acids.

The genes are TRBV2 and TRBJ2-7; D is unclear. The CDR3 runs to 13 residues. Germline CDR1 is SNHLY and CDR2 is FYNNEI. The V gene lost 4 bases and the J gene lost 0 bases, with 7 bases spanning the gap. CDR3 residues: CASSAPSSYEQYF. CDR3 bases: TGTGCCAGCAGTGCACCCAGCTCCTACGAGCAGTACTTC.

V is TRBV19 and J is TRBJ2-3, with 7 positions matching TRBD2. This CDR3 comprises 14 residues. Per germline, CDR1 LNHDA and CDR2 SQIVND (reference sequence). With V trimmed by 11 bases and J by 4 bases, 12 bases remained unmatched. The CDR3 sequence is CAPKAGEHSDTQYF. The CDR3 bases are TGTGCCCCGAAGGCGGGGGAGCATTCAGATACGCAGTATTTT.

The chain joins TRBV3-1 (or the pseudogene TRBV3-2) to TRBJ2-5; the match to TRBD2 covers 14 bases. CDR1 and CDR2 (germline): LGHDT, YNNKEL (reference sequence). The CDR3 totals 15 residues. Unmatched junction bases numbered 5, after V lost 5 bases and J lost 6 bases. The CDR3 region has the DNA TGTGCCAGCAGCTCGCGACTAGCGGGGGGGCAGACCCAGTACTTC. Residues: CASSSRLAGGQTQYF.

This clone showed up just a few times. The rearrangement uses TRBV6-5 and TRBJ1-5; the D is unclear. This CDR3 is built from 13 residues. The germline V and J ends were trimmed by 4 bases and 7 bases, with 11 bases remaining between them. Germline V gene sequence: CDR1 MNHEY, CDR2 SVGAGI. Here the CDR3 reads CASSSTPGQPQHF. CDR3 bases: TGTGCCAGCAGTTCCACTCCGGGACAGCCCCAGCATTTT.

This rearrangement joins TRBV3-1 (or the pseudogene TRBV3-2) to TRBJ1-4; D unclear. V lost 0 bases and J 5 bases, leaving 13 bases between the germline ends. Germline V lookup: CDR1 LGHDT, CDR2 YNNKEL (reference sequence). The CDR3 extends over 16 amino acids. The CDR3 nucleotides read TGTGCCAGCAGCCAAGATCCAGGCAGGCCGAATGAAAAACTGTTTTTT. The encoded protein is CASSQDPGRPNEKLFF.